This passage covers 10 T cell receptor beta chains from one sample sequenced in a study of blood T cell repertoires in COVID-19. The table came from immunoSEQ multiplex PCR; TCRdb's copy has only in-frame clones and leaves some out. The table has around 130,000 clones, around 83% seen once; the top ten hold 8% to 10%. Sequences were obtained from peripheral blood. These TCRs come from a man aged 40-50 years with active or convalescent COVID-19.

The rearrangement joins TRBV6-5 to TRBJ2-7; D perhaps matches TRBD1 (6 bases). The V end lost 0 bases, the J end lost 4 bases, and 13 bases lay between the germline ends. Per germline, CDR1 MNHEY and CDR2 SVGAGI. The CDR3 consists of 15 residues. The CDR3 DNA reads TGTGCCAGCAGTTACTCGATACAGGGTAAATACGAGCAGTACTTC. Amino acid sequence: CASSYSIQGKYEQYF.

V and J are TRBV5-1 and TRBJ1-1; D is unresolved. The CDR3 extends over 15 amino acids. V lost 2 bases and J lost 5, with 16 bases in between. Germline CDR1 and CDR2: SGHRS and YFSETQ. Here the CDR3 reads CASSFREGVKTEAFF. The DNA of the CDR3 is TGCGCCAGCAGCTTTCGCGAGGGCGTTAAGACTGAAGCTTTCTTT.

The chain is built from TRBV5-6 and TRBJ1-2; weak D call: TRBD1 (5 bases). The CDR3 has 15 amino acids. V was cut by 0 bases and J by 4 bases, with 13 bases left in between. Germline CDR1 is SGHDT and CDR2 is YYEEEE. In nucleotides, the CDR3 is TGTGCCAGCAGCTTGGGGGTAGGACAAATCTATGGCTACACCTTC. Its translation is CASSLGVGQIYGYTF.

The J gene is TRBJ1-4, the V gene TRBV5-1; 8 bases fit TRBD1. The CDR3 loop spans 16 amino acids. V dropped 4 bases and J dropped 3; count of bases not matched to a gene: 8. Germline-derived CDR1 and CDR2 are SGHRS and YFSETQ. CDR3: CASSETGVVANEKLFF. The CDR3 coding sequence is TGCGCCAGCAGCGAGACAGGGGTAGTAGCTAATGAAAAACTGTTTTTT.

The chain couples TRBV30 to TRBJ1-1; no clear D gene. This CDR3 spans 16 amino acids. Germline V CDR1 and CDR2: GTSNPN, SVGIG (reference sequence). V dropped 2 bases and J dropped 0 bases, with 16 bases sitting between them. As DNA, the CDR3 is TGTGCCTGGAGTCCAGGCCAGCAAATGGTGAACACTGAAGCTTTCTTT. Its protein product is CAWSPGQQMVNTEAFF.

The CDR3 loop reads CASRRADAYEQYF. Written as DNA, the CDR3 is TGTGCCTCCCGGCGGGCGGACGCCTACGAGCAGTACTTC. This rearrangement joins TRBV2 to TRBJ2-7; tentatively, D is TRBD2 (5 bases). In germline, CDR1 is SNHLY, CDR2 FYNNEI. This CDR3 has 13 amino acids. V dropped 11 bases and J dropped 2 bases, with 16 bases sitting between them.

The chain carries TRBV10-2 and TRBJ1-2; 7 bases map to TRBD1. The CDR3 is 12 amino acids. The germline CDR1 and CDR2 sequences are WSHSY and SAAADI. V trimming: 4 bases; J trimming: 8 bases; junction bases outside the gene matches: 4. CDR3 sequence reads: CASSATGSGYTF. The CDR3, as DNA: TGCGCCAGCAGTGCGACAGGGAGCGGCTACACCTTC.

The chain links TRBV7-3 to TRBJ2-5; TRBD1 might be the D (7 bases). The CDR3 contains 13 residues. Deletions cut 4 bases from V and 5 bases from J, with 11 bases between. The germline CDR1 and CDR2 sequences are SGHTA and FQGTGA. DNA of the CDR3: TGTGCCAGCAGCTCAGGGGGAGGCGAGACCCAGTACTTC. This codes for CASSSGGGETQYF. Full variable domain (missing parts from reference TRBV7-3 and TRBJ2-5): GAGVSQTPSNKVTEKGKYVELRCDPISGHTALYWYRQSLGQGPEFLIYFQGTGAADDSGLPNDRFFAVRPEGSVSTLKIQRTERGDSAVYLCASSSGGGETQYFGPGTRLLVL.

This chain joins TRBV19 and TRBJ2-3; 8 nucleotides align to TRBD2. Germline V gene sequence: CDR1 LNHDA, CDR2 SQIVND (reference sequence). The CDR3 spans 14 residues. CDR3 bases: TGTGCGAGGGAAGCGGGGGCCATCACAGATACGCAGTATTTT. It encodes CAREAGAITDTQYF.

The chain combines TRBV7-2 with TRBJ2-1; 7 bases fit TRBD2. Germline CDR1 SGHTA, CDR2 FQGNSA. V was pared by 2 bases and J by 10 bases, with 2 bases of the junction left unmatched. The CDR3 spans 12 residues. As DNA, the CDR3 is TGTGCCAGCAGCTTAAGGCGGGGGGAGCAGTTCTTC. Its translation: CASSLRRGEQFF.